The 25 T cell receptor beta chains below were found in one sample sequenced in a study of T cells in localized non-small cell lung cancer. The assay was immunoSEQ multiplex PCR, and TCRdb's table has in-frame clones only and misses some. The data contain around 2,200 clones, less than 40% of them seen just once; the ten biggest clones take up about 9.1%. Sequenced material: normal lung tissue next to the tumor, taken before any cancer treatment. The receptors come from a female donor of 60 years or more with stage I squamous cell lung carcinoma.

The chain has TRBV6-8 and TRBJ2-6, with 10 bases fitting TRBD1. This CDR3 is built from 19 residues. CDR1 is MNHGY and CDR2 is SAAAGT in the germline V gene. The junction had 16 bases not matched to a gene; V was cut back by 7 bases and J by 4 bases. In DNA, the CDR3 is TGTGCCAGCATGAGACAGGGGGCGAGTGGTGCGTTGGGGGCCAACGTCCTGACTTTC. Translating it yields CASMRQGASGALGANVLTF.

The sample holds a few counts of this clone. This chain uses TRBV18 with TRBJ2-2, with D maybe TRBD2 (5 bases). The V gene lost 3 bases and the J gene lost 4 bases, with 15 bases spanning the gap. CDR3 length: 16 amino acids. The germline CDR1 and CDR2 sequences are KGHSH and LQKENI. The CDR3: CASSPDYQSGTGELFF. CDR3 sequence (DNA): TGTGCCAGCTCACCCGACTACCAATCGGGCACCGGGGAGCTGTTTTTT.

The chain recombines TRBV19 with TRBJ2-6, with D perhaps being TRBD1 or TRBD2 (5 bases each). The V end lost 2 bases, the J end lost 0 bases, and 11 bases lay between the germline ends. The CDR3 covers 17 residues. Per germline, CDR1 LNHDA and CDR2 SQIVND (reference sequence). The CDR3: CASSISGGISGANVLTF. The CDR3 DNA reads as TGTGCCAGTAGTATAAGTGGGGGAATCTCTGGGGCCAACGTCCTGACTTTC.

The chain combines TRBV6-8 with TRBJ2-1; 11 bases are a match to TRBD2. The CDR3 contains 15 residues. The germline V gene encodes CDR1 MNHGY and CDR2 SAAAGT. Trimming removed 5 bases from V and 8 bases from J; junction bases left unmatched: 8. CDR3 DNA: TGTGCCAGCAGTGACCCTAGCGGGGGGCCAGATGAGCAGTTCTTC. Translation gives CASSDPSGGPDEQFF.

This clone was observed a handful of times. The chain employs TRBV4-1 and TRBJ1-2; D unresolved. The CDR3 is 19 residues long. CDR1 MGHRA and CDR2 YSYEKL come from the germline V gene. The germline V and J ends were trimmed by 0 bases and 2 bases, with 22 bases remaining between them. This CDR3 reads CASSQESSRAPWANYGYTF. The CDR3 nucleotides read TGCGCCAGCAGCCAAGAGAGTTCCCGGGCCCCGTGGGCGAACTATGGCTACACCTTC.

The J gene is TRBJ1-5, the V gene TRBV11-3; no clear D. The V end was cut by 0 bases, the J end by 2 bases, with 14 bases between. From germline, CDR1 is SGHNT and CDR2 YENEEA. The CDR3 totals 17 residues. CDR3 sequence: CASSLEQGPGGNQPQHF. CDR3 nucleotides: TGTGCCAGCAGCTTAGAACAAGGCCCTGGGGGCAATCAGCCCCAGCATTTT.

The sample holds a few counts of this clone. This chain joins TRBV12-2 and TRBJ2-1; TRBD2, the table's D call, lacks a check against the DNA. TRBV12-2 is listed as a pseudogene. There are 17 residues in the CDR3. DNA of the CDR3: TGTGCAAGTCGCTTAGCGAGAGTCTCGCCAACCTACAATGAGCAGTTCTTC. Residues: CASRLARVSPTYNEQFF.

The rearrangement joins TRBV19 to TRBJ2-1; D assignment may be TRBD1 or TRBD2 (5 bases each). V lost 10 bases, J lost 4 bases, and 17 bases lay in between. CDR1 is LNHDA, CDR2 SQIVND, per germline (reference sequence). The CDR3 length is 14 residues. The CDR3 nucleotides are TGTGCCACCTGGGACCCCGCGGTTTACAATGAGCAGTTCTTC. Translation gives CATWDPAVYNEQFF.

This sequence joins TRBV18 and TRBJ2-7; D is unclear. The length of the CDR3 is 13 residues. Trimming took off 4 bases at V and 7 bases at J, with 14 bases between the two ends. The germline CDR1 and CDR2 sequences are KGHSH and LQKENI. DNA of the CDR3: TGTGCCAGCTCACAAGGGATCAGCGCGGAGCAGTACTTC. It is translated as CASSQGISAEQYF.

Relative to its sample, this clone is medium-sized (0.01 to 0.1%). The CDR3 protein is CASSLWRGSTDTQYF. The CDR3 bases are TGTGCCAGCAGCTTGTGGAGGGGTAGCACAGATACGCAGTATTTT. The chain uses TRBV11-3 and TRBJ2-3, with D tentatively TRBD2 (6 bases). Germline loops: CDR1 SGHNT, CDR2 YENEEA. The CDR3 sequence is 15 residues long. Trimming stripped 3 bases from V and 0 bases from J, with 10 bases between.

Written as DNA, the CDR3 is TGCGCCAGCAGCCGCCAACCCCAGGAAATGCGGCTGAACTATGGCTACACCTTC. Its protein is CASSRQPQEMRLNYGYTF. The rearrangement uses TRBV5-1 and TRBJ1-2; D unclear. The CDR3 is 18 residues long. Trimming shortened V by 4 bases and J by 2 bases, and 24 bases separated the two germline ends. Per germline, CDR1 SGHRS and CDR2 YFSETQ.

This clone has just a few counts. The rearrangement joins TRBV11-3 to TRBJ1-2; perhaps TRBD1 as D (6 bases). V was shortened by 5 bases and J by 0 bases, with 16 bases between the two germline ends. The V gene's germline CDR1 is SGHNT and CDR2 YENEEA. The CDR3 is 16 amino acids. CDR3 sequence: CASSLTPTGPNYGYTF. CDR3 in DNA: TGTGCCAGCAGCCTTACCCCGACAGGTCCTAACTATGGCTACACCTTC.

The chain combines TRBV28 with TRBJ2-1; 10 bases are shared with TRBD2. The CDR3 extends over 15 amino acids. V lost 5 bases to trimming and J lost 7 bases; unmatched junction nucleotides: 8. Germline CDR1 is MDHEN and CDR2 is SYDVKM. The CDR3 loop is CASSPSGRAGNEQFF. The CDR3 region has the DNA TGTGCCAGCAGTCCAAGCGGGAGGGCCGGAAATGAGCAGTTCTTC.

The rearrangement uses TRBV28 and TRBJ1-2; tentatively, D is TRBD1 (5 bases). Trimming removed 6 bases from V and 6 bases from J, with 17 bases in between. This CDR3 is built from 14 residues. Germline V gives CDR1 MDHEN, CDR2 SYDVKM. The CDR3 protein is CASSLRGARDGYTF. In nucleotides, the CDR3 is TGTGCCAGCAGCCTACGAGGGGCCAGGGATGGCTACACCTTC.

The chain combines TRBV28 with TRBJ2-7; D gene uncertain. V was cut by 3 bases and J by 4 bases, with 10 bases left in between. Germline assignment: CDR1 MDHEN and CDR2 SYDVKM. The CDR3 is 13 residues long. The CDR3 DNA follows: TGTGCCAGCAGTTTTACGGCTTCGTACGAGCAGTACTTC. As protein: CASSFTASYEQYF. The variable domain in full, with the rest retrieved from reference TRBV28 and TRBJ2-7, is DVKVTQSSRYLVKRTGEKVFLECVQDMDHENMFWYRQDPGLGLRLIYFSYDVKMKEKGDIPEGYSVSREKKERFSLILESASTNQTSMYLCASSFTASYEQYFGPGTRLTVT.

The V call is TRBV7-5, the J call TRBJ1-2. TRBV7-5 is classified as a pseudogene. CDR3 length equals 15 residues. In nucleotides, the CDR3 is TGTGCCAGCAGCTTAGCCGGGGCTCAGAACTATGGCTACACCTTC. Translating gives CASSLAGAQNYGYTF.

This rearrangement joins TRBV15 to TRBJ2-1; 13 bases agree with TRBD2. Germline V CDR1 and CDR2: LNHNV, YYDKDF (reference sequence). V trimming: 6 bases; J trimming: 0 bases; junction bases outside the gene matches: 5. The CDR3 spans 17 residues. In nucleotides, the CDR3 is TGTGCCACCAGAGAGACTAGCGGGGGGAGCTCCTACAATGAGCAGTTCTTC. This gives the protein CATRETSGGSSYNEQFF.

The chain has TRBV14 and TRBJ2-5; 8 nucleotides agree with TRBD1. The CDR3 extends over 16 amino acids. Per germline, CDR1 SGHDN and CDR2 FVKESK. V trimming: 3 bases; J trimming: 0 bases; junction bases outside the gene matches: 6. The CDR3 region is CASSQTGVLYQETQYF. The CDR3 DNA reads TGTGCCAGCAGCCAGACAGGGGTCTTGTACCAAGAGACCCAGTACTTC.

This clone turned up a few times. This chain connects TRBV28 to TRBJ2-3, with 9 bases identical to TRBD2. With 6 bases clipped from V and 0 bases from J, the junction kept 16 bases outside the gene matches. The CDR3 sequence is 19 residues long. From germline, CDR1 is MDHEN and CDR2 SYDVKM. CDR3 nucleotides: TGTGCCAGCAGGTGGGGGGTTTGGACTAGCGCTCCTAGCACAGATACGCAGTATTTT. Its protein is CASRWGVWTSAPSTDTQYF.

The chain carries TRBV1 and TRBJ2-5. TRBV1 constitutes a pseudogene. CDR3 length equals 15 residues. This CDR3 reads CASSQDGSGPETQYF. The CDR3, as DNA: TGCGCCAGCAGCCAAGATGGTTCCGGGCCAGAGACCCAGTACTTC.

This clone has more than one count but fewer than ten. V and J are TRBV7-5 and TRBJ2-4. TRBV7-5 is a pseudogene. This CDR3 region has 17 residues. CDR3 DNA sequence: TGTGCCAGCAGCACTACAGGGTTGGGGAGGTCGGAAAACATTCAGTACTTC. Protein sequence: CASSTTGLGRSENIQYF.

The chain carries TRBV19 and TRBJ1-5, with D perhaps matching TRBD1 (5 bases). The germline gives CDR1 LNHDA, CDR2 SQIVND (reference sequence). Trimming pared 5 bases from V and 9 bases from J, leaving 20 bases between. CDR3 size: 15 residues. As DNA, the CDR3 is TGTGCCAGTAGTCTACACTCGACAGCATTAGGGCCCCAGCATTTT. It encodes CASSLHSTALGPQHF. The full variable domain, its missing parts supplied by reference TRBV19 and TRBJ1-5, is DGGITQSPKYLFRKEGQNVTLSCEQNLNHDAMYWYRQDPGQGLRLIYYSQIVNDFQKGDIAEGYSVSREKKESFPLTVTSAQKNPTAFYLCASSLHSTALGPQHFGDGTRLSIL.

The chain uses TRBV25-1 and TRBJ1-2; D remains unclear. Trimming removed 6 bases from V and 4 bases from J, with 15 bases in between. CDR3 length: 14 residues. Germline V gene lookup returns CDR1 MGHDK and CDR2 SYGVNS. The DNA of the CDR3 is TGTGCCAGCAGCCCCCGAGGTATGGGCTATGGCTACACCTTC. This sequence encodes CASSPRGMGYGYTF.

The chain combines TRBV12-5 with TRBJ2-2, with 7 bases identical to TRBD1. Losses at the gene ends were 4 bases for V and 3 bases for J; bases not matched to a gene: 5. The CDR3 totals 15 residues. Germline V gene data show CDR1 as LGHNT and CDR2 as FRNRAP. CDR3 DNA sequence: TGTGCTAGTGGTTCCGGCCAGGGGGACACCGGGGAGCTGTTTTTT. Protein: CASGSGQGDTGELFF.

CDR3 region: CASILEREANEKLFF. DNA for the CDR3: TGTGCCAGCATACTTGAAAGGGAGGCTAATGAAAAACTGTTTTTT. The rearrangement joins TRBV6-8 to TRBJ1-4; D not certain. The CDR3 extends over 15 amino acids. Germline CDR1 MNHGY, CDR2 SAAAGT. V was pared by 7 bases and J by 3 bases, with 15 bases between.